Each of the 8 T cell receptor beta chains below was sequenced from the same sample in a study of blood T cell repertoires in COVID-19. Assay: immunoSEQ multiplex PCR; the TCRdb copy retains only in-frame clones and omits some. The repertoire holds approximately 290,000 clones, with approximately 89% as singletons. Sequenced sample: peripheral blood. These receptors originate from a woman aged 55 to 70 with acute or convalescent COVID-19.

V gene TRBV18 combines with J gene TRBJ2-5, with TRBD1 as a possible D gene (5 bases). Germline lookup yields CDR1 KGHSH and CDR2 LQKENI. The CDR3 has 16 amino acids. Trimming took 0 bases from V and 5 from J, leaving 16 bases between them. CDR3 loop: CASSPPRSGIRETQYF. DNA for the CDR3: TGTGCCAGCTCACCACCGAGGTCAGGGATTCGGGAGACCCAGTACTTC.

This sequence joins TRBV7-9 and TRBJ2-3, with 9 bases matching TRBD1. Losses at the gene ends were 4 bases for V and 2 bases for J; bases not matched to a gene: 7. CDR3 length equals 16 residues. Germline CDR1 and CDR2: SEHNR and FQNEAQ (reference sequence). The DNA for the CDR3 is TGTGCCAGCAGCTCTTTACAGGGGGCATCCACAGATACGCAGTATTTT. Its protein product is CASSSLQGASTDTQYF.

This CDR3 is CASSLVGNFASGKYNEQFF. CDR3 DNA: TGTGCCAGCAGCTTAGTTGGAAACTTCGCTAGCGGGAAATACAATGAGCAGTTCTTC. The chain employs TRBV7-2 and TRBJ2-1; TRBD2 matches 9 bases. Germline assignment: CDR1 SGHTA and CDR2 FQGNSA. The J segment lost 4 bases and the V segment lost 1 base, leaving 14 bases of the junction unmatched. CDR3 length: 19 amino acids.

This sequence joins TRBV5-3 and TRBJ2-2; maybe TRBD2 (5 bases). TRBV5-3 is assigned to the ORF class and has an uncertain function. Deletions cut 0 bases from V and 5 bases from J, with 11 bases between. CDR3 length: 15 amino acids. This chain's CDR3 is CARSLGGSGTGELFF. The CDR3, as DNA: TGTGCCAGAAGCTTGGGAGGGAGTGGTACCGGGGAGCTGTTTTTT.

V and J are TRBV18 and TRBJ2-7, with D possibly being TRBD1 (6 bases). CDR1 and CDR2 (germline): KGHSH, LQKENI. The CDR3 totals 15 residues. V shed 2 bases and J shed 2 bases, with 13 bases lying between them. The CDR3 DNA follows: TGTGCCAGCTCACCAGGTGGCCAGGGGACCTACGAGCAGTACTTC. Translation gives CASSPGGQGTYEQYF.

The genes are TRBV5-6 and TRBJ2-7, with D possibly TRBD2 on 6 matching bases. The germline gives CDR1 SGHDT, CDR2 YYEEEE. The ends were cut back, 0 bases at V and 6 bases at J, with 13 bases in the middle. CDR3 length: 14 residues. DNA of the CDR3: TGTGCCAGCAGCTTGGCGGGAGAGGCGTTCGAGCAGTACTTC. This codes for CASSLAGEAFEQYF.

This chain links TRBV19 with TRBJ1-5, with 7 bases that match TRBD1. V gave up 3 bases and J gave up 0 bases; unmatched junction bases: 8. CDR1 and CDR2 from the germline V gene are LNHDA and SQIVND (reference sequence). The CDR3 is 17 residues long. CDR3 sequence reads: CASSIRPGTVSNQPQHF. The CDR3 bases are TGTGCCAGTAGTATCCGACCCGGGACAGTTAGCAATCAGCCCCAGCATTTT.

Only one count was recorded for this clone. DNA for the CDR3: TGTGCCAGTATTAGATTTCTGAACACTGAAGCTTTCTTT. Protein sequence: CASIRFLNTEAFF. The J gene is TRBJ1-1, the V gene TRBV2, with unresolved D. The V gene's germline CDR1 is SNHLY and CDR2 FYNNEI. This CDR3 region has 13 residues. The germline V and J ends were trimmed by 9 bases and 0 bases, with 11 bases remaining between them.